These 9 T cell receptor beta chains share one sample of origin, sequenced in a study of T-cell reconstitution after alpha-beta-depleted transplantation in children. Unique molecular identifiers were used to barcode this TCRbeta library. TCRdb re-analysed the PCR reads in MiXCR, keeping a single row per CDR3 protein. The sample has a few hundred thousand distinct CDR3 sequences; around 21% are singletons. The source was PBMCs from the stem cell graft donor, collected from the stem cell graft. The receptors originated from a human donor who donated a stem cell graft to a child with acute myeloid leukemia.

The chain recombines TRBV7-8 with TRBJ2-7, with a tentative D call TRBD2 (6 bases). This CDR3 region has 14 residues. Germline-derived CDR1 and CDR2 are SGHVS and FQNEAQ. V was cut by 8 bases and J by 2 bases, with 16 bases left in between. The CDR3 loop is CASHVGSGTYEQYF. DNA of the CDR3: TGTGCCAGCCACGTCGGTAGCGGCACCTACGAGCAGTACTTC.

There are a few counts of this clonotype. Written as DNA, the CDR3 is TGTGCCATAGGAGGACAGGGCTCCTACGAGCAGTACTTC. The encoded protein is CAIGGQGSYEQYF. V gene TRBV10-3 combines with J gene TRBJ2-7, with TRBD1 matching over 8 bases. Trimming removed 9 bases from V and 0 bases from J; junction bases left unmatched: 4. The V gene's germline CDR1 is ENHRY and CDR2 SYGVKD. This CDR3 spans 13 amino acids.

This clonotype was detected a few times. V usage is TRBV7-2 and J usage is TRBJ2-1; D may be TRBD2 (5 bases). Trimming removed 2 bases at V and 9 bases at J, with 11 bases between. Germline CDR1 and CDR2: SGHTA and FQGNSA. This CDR3 region has 13 residues. The CDR3 spells CASSLPPAGEQFF. The CDR3 bases are TGTGCCAGCAGCTTACCACCGGCGGGTGAGCAGTTCTTC. The full variable domain, rest sourced from reference TRBV7-2 and TRBJ2-1, is GAGVSQSPSNKVTEKGKDVELRCDPISGHTALYWYRQSLGQGLEFLIYFQGNSAPDKSGLPSDRFSAERTGGSVSTLTIQRTQQEDSAVYLCASSLPPAGEQFFGPGTRLTVL.

The genes are TRBV18 and TRBJ2-3; 9 bases match TRBD2. Germline lookup yields CDR1 KGHSH and CDR2 LQKENI. This CDR3 comprises 16 residues. The V segment lost 6 bases and the J segment 5 bases; nucleotides outside the gene matches: 12. CDR3: CASSVAGAVYGDTQYF. The CDR3 region has the DNA TGTGCCAGCTCCGTAGCGGGAGCGGTTTATGGAGATACGCAGTATTTT.

This clonotype was counted only a few times. V is TRBV28 and J is TRBJ2-1, with TRBD1 matching over 10 bases. V trimming: 3 bases; J trimming: 8 bases; junction bases outside the gene matches: 1. Germline CDR1 is MDHEN and CDR2 is SYDVKM. CDR3 size: 13 residues. The CDR3 nucleotides read TGTGCCAGCAGTTTGACAGGGGGCCATGAGCAGTTCTTC. The encoded protein is CASSLTGGHEQFF.

This clonotype was detected a few times. The rearrangement joins TRBV11-2 to TRBJ2-1; 8 bases align to TRBD1. CDR1 and CDR2 from the germline V gene are SGHAT and FQNNGV. The V gene end was trimmed by 5 bases and the J gene end by 4 bases; junction bases not matched to a gene: 7. The CDR3 runs 15 residues. The chain's CDR3 is CASSRDRGHYNEQFF. CDR3 in DNA: TGTGCCAGCAGCCGCGACAGGGGTCATTACAATGAGCAGTTCTTC.

This clonotype occurred a few times. The chain carries TRBV2 and TRBJ2-7, with D possibly TRBD2 on 7 matching bases. V lost 3 bases and J 0 bases, leaving 9 bases between the germline ends. This CDR3 is built from 14 residues. In germline, CDR1 is SNHLY, CDR2 FYNNEI. CDR3: CASSEGGPSYEQYF. CDR3 sequence (DNA): TGTGCCAGCAGTGAGGGGGGGCCCTCCTACGAGCAGTACTTC.

CDR3 loop: CASREGLAAGDTQYF. The DNA of the CDR3 is TGTGCCAGCAGAGAAGGACTAGCGGCAGGGGATACGCAGTATTTT. J is TRBJ2-3 and V is TRBV12-3 or TRBV12-4; 10 positions match TRBD2. There are 15 residues in the CDR3. V lost 6 bases, J lost 6 bases, and 9 bases stayed unmatched.

This clonotype was recorded a few times. The CDR3 coding sequence is TGTGCCACCAGTGACCTAGCGGGAGTCGCCTACAATGAGCAGTTCTTC. Translation gives CATSDLAGVAYNEQFF. The V gene is TRBV24-1, the J gene TRBJ2-1, with 10 bases fitting TRBD2. The J segment lost 2 bases and the V segment lost 4 bases, leaving 4 bases of the junction unmatched. The CDR3 runs 16 residues. Germline CDR1 KGHDR, CDR2 SFDVKD.